The clone carrying this TCR beta chain was seen repeatedly, ten times or more. The sample originates from a study of T-cell reconstitution after alpha-beta-depleted transplantation in children. A TCRbeta library incorporating unique molecular identifiers was prepared. TCRdb recomputed calls from the PCR reads with MiXCR, one row per CDR3 protein. The repertoire holds about 640,000 distinct CDR3 sequences, with approximately 16% as singletons. The starting material was PBMCs from the stem cell graft donor, obtained from the stem cell graft. This TCR was sampled from a human donor who donated a stem cell graft to a child with acute myeloid leukemia.

This chain's CDR3 is CSARGPGSQEQFF. The DNA of the CDR3 is TGCAGTGCTAGAGGTCCGGGCAGCCAAGAGCAGTTCTTC. The J gene is TRBJ2-1, the V gene TRBV20-1; unclear D gene. Germline V gene data show CDR1 as DFQATT and CDR2 as SNEGSKA (reference sequence). Trimming removed 1 base at V and 10 bases at J, with 14 bases between. The CDR3 length is 13 residues.